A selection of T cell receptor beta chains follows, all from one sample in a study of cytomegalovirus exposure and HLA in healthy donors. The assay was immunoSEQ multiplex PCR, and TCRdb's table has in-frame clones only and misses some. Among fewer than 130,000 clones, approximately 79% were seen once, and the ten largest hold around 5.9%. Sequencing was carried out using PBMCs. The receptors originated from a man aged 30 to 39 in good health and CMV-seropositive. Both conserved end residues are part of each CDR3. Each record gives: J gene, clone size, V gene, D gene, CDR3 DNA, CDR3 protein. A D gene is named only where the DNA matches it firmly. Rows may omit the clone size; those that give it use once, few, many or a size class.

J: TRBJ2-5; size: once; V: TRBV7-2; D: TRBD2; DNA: TGTGCCAGCAGCCTCGGGACTAGCGAAGGAGAGACCCAGTACTTC; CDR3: CASSLGTSEGETQYF
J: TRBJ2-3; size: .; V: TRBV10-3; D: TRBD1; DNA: TGTGCCATCAGTGTACCGGGACAGGGAGGCACAGATACGCAGTATTTT; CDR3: CAISVPGQGGTDTQYF
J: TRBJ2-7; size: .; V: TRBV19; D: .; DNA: TGTGCCAGTAGTATCGGTTCCCAGGATGGAAGCCTTTACGAGCAGTACTTC; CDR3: CASSIGSQDGSLYEQYF
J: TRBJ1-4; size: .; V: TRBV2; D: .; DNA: TGTGCCAGCAGTTCTCCTCCTGAAAAACTGTTTTTT; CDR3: CASSSPPEKLFF
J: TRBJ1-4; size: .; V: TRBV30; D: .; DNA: TGTGCCTGGAGTGTACGCCTACTAACAACTAATGAAAAACTGTTTTTT; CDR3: CAWSVRLLTTNEKLFF
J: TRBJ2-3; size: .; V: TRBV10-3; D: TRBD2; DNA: TGTGCCATCAGTCGGACTAGCGGCCCGACGGATACGCAGTACTTT; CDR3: CAISRTSGPTDTQYF
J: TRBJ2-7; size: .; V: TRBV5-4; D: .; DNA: TGTGCCAGCAGCGGGGTATCACCGGGGGGCCCCACCTACGAGCAGTACTTC; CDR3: CASSGVSPGGPTYEQYF
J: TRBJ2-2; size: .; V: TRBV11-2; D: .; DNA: TGTGCCAGCAGCTTAGGACAAGCGAACACCGGGGAGCTGTTTTTT; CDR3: CASSLGQANTGELFF
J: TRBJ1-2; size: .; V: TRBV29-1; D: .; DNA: TGCAGCGTAGTCACTGGAGAGTCTGGCTACACCTTC; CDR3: CSVVTGESGYTF
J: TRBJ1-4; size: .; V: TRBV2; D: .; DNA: TGTGCCAGCAGTACCACTCTCGGGAGGGGTAATGAAAAACTGTTTTTT; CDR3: CASSTTLGRGNEKLFF
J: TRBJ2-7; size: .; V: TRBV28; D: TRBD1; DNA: TGTGCCAGCAGTTCAATCTCAATGGGACAGATCTACGAGCAGTACTTC; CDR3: CASSSISMGQIYEQYF
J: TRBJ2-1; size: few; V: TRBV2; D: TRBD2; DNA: TGTGCCAACCGGGGGGGCTCCTACAATGAGCAGTTCTTC; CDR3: CANRGGSYNEQFF
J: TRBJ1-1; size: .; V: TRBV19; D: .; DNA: TGTGCCAGTACTACGTTGAGTAGCACTGAAGCTTTCTTT; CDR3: CASTTLSSTEAFF
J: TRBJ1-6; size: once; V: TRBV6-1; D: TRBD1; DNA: TGTGCCAGCAGTGAACAGGGACAGGGGCATAATTCACCCCTCCACTTT; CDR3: CASSEQGQGHNSPLHF
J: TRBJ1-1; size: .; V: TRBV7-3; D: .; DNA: TGTGCCAGCAGCTTAATAGGAGGCGGTGAAGCTTTCTTT; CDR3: CASSLIGGGEAFF
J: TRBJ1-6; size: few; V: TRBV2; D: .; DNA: TGTGCCAGTACGCTATGGGGAGTAAATTCACCCCTCCACTTT; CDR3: CASTLWGVNSPLHF
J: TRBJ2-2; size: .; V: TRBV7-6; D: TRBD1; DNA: TGTGCCAGCAGCGCCCCGAGACAGGGAATATGGACCGGGGAGCTGTTTTTT; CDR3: CASSAPRQGIWTGELFF
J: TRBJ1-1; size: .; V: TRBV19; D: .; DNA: TGTGCCAGTAGTATCAGAGGAGGAATGAACACTGAAGCTTTCTTT; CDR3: CASSIRGGMNTEAFF
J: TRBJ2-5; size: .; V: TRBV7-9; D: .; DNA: TGTGCCAGCAGCCAACTTGAGACCCAGTACTTC; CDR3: CASSQLETQYF
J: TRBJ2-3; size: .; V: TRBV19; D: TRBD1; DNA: TGTGCCAGTAGTATGGGACAGCCCACAGATACGCAGTATTTT; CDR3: CASSMGQPTDTQYF